Listed below are T cell receptor beta chains from one sample, sequenced in a study of siplizumab effects on memory and regulatory T cells. Sequencing used immunoSEQ multiplex PCR; TCRdb keeps in-frame clones, though not all of them. The sample has some 120,000 clones, around 94% seen once; the top ten hold about 1.8%. The sequencing sample was made of non-Treg CD4+ T cells sorted from blood. The receptors were sampled from a human donor in good health. The conserved cysteine and the conserved F or W are not part of the CDR3 here.

j_gene: TRBJ1-5; v_gene: TRBV5-6; CDR3aa: ASSSYRNRNQPQH
j_gene: TRBJ1-6; v_gene: TRBV5-4; CDR3aa: ASSLGVETGFVSPLH
j_gene: TRBJ1-3; v_gene: TRBV15; CDR3aa: ATSSGGGSGNTIY
j_gene: TRBJ2-1; v_gene: TRBV2; CDR3aa: ASSEVPRAPYNEQF
j_gene: TRBJ1-3; v_gene: TRBV11-2; CDR3aa: ASSSKPPTLTGTIY
j_gene: TRBJ2-5; v_gene: TRBV7-9; CDR3aa: ASSLQGEETQY
j_gene: TRBJ2-3; v_gene: TRBV7-2; CDR3aa: ASSLGDLDTQY
j_gene: TRBJ2-2; v_gene: TRBV2; CDR3aa: ASRAGSTNTGELF
j_gene: TRBJ1-1; v_gene: TRBV6-1; CDR3aa: ASREIVSTEAF
j_gene: TRBJ2-7; v_gene: TRBV6-1; CDR3aa: ASSAEHEQY
j_gene: TRBJ2-1; v_gene: TRBV12-5; CDR3aa: ASGLGGRSYNEQF
j_gene: TRBJ1-1; v_gene: TRBV9; CDR3aa: ASSVVSGNNEAF
j_gene: TRBJ1-2; v_gene: TRBV28; CDR3aa: ASSLGGQNYGYT
j_gene: TRBJ2-1; v_gene: TRBV15; CDR3aa: ATSRDTHREQF
j_gene: TRBJ1-2; v_gene: TRBV6-1; CDR3aa: ASKVAGSGVEGYT
j_gene: TRBJ2-7; v_gene: TRBV21-1; CDR3aa: ASSKALPGGHEQY
j_gene: TRBJ2-2; v_gene: TRBV28; CDR3aa: ASRSTGELF
j_gene: TRBJ1-5; v_gene: TRBV15; CDR3aa: ATSRGQGNQPQH
j_gene: TRBJ1-5; v_gene: TRBV27; CDR3aa: ASSLRGTSLALYGNQPQH
j_gene: TRBJ2-2; v_gene: TRBV2; CDR3aa: ASSGLAGGPGELF
j_gene: TRBJ2-3; v_gene: TRBV11-3; CDR3aa: ASSPGLQPSTDTQY
j_gene: TRBJ2-2; v_gene: TRBV6-5; CDR3aa: ASSSSLAGGTGELF
j_gene: TRBJ2-4; v_gene: TRBV6-5; CDR3aa: ASSYSDRINIQY
j_gene: TRBJ2-5; v_gene: TRBV7-9; CDR3aa: ASSSGTSGPLETQY
j_gene: TRBJ1-2; v_gene: TRBV14; CDR3aa: ASSPSGHYGYT
j_gene: TRBJ2-7; v_gene: TRBV2; CDR3aa: ASSEGSAPKEQY
j_gene: TRBJ1-2; v_gene: TRBV6-5; CDR3aa: ASSYSPGQGYGYT
j_gene: TRBJ2-7; v_gene: TRBV7-9; CDR3aa: ASSSRRDGGNEQY
j_gene: TRBJ1-1; v_gene: TRBV6-5; CDR3aa: ASTPRGGAEAF
j_gene: TRBJ2-5; v_gene: TRBV6-5; CDR3aa: ASSRDRGKETQY